The clone carrying this T cell receptor (beta chain) appeared a few times. This entry is derived from a study of blood T cell repertoires in COVID-19. Across the whole study: T cells, B-cell-depleted T cells, or PBMCs provided the cDNA or gDNA that served as material.

Participants' reported clinical history set cohort assignment. Assay: immunoSEQ multiplex PCR; the TCRdb copy retains only in-frame clones and omits some. Here the sample spans about 300,000 clones, around 87% being singletons. The germline CDR1 and CDR2 sequences are MGHRA and YSYEKL. V lost 0 bases, J lost 4 bases, and 5 bases stayed unmatched. CDR3 size: 16 residues. This clonotype was sampled from a woman in her late teens or twenties with acute COVID-19. Sequenced: PBMCs or T cells enriched from blood (not recorded which). The chain uses TRBV4-1 and TRBJ1-2; 10 bases align to TRBD1. The CDR3 bases are TGCGCCAGCAGCCAAGAAGGGACAGGGGTCTTCTATGGCTACACCTTC. It encodes CASSQEGTGVFYGYTF.